The clone carrying this T cell receptor (beta chain) has ten or more counts. The antigen remains unidentified. A unique molecular identifier was carried by every single TCR cDNA molecule. TCRdb reprocessed the 5' RACE reads via MiXCR and lists one record per CDR3 protein. This sample yields tens of thousands of distinct CDR3 sequences, of which under 7% are seen a single time; 22% belongs to the top ten. The source of the sample is a study of spatial heterogeneity in lung cancer. About the research overall: The follow-up PBMC samples were sequenced whenever they were available. The median time to follow-up was roughly two years after resection. Across the raw uncorrected reads, a unique TCR and UMI combination was observed, on average, more than ten times. Study results and caveats: More often at tumor resection than at routine follow-up, ubiquitous expanded tumor TCRs were detected in the blood.

Trimming at V came to 3 bases and at J to 6 bases, leaving 4 bases not matched to a gene. The CDR3 loop spans 15 amino acids. The time point here: blood at routine non-recurrence follow-up after resection. Unsorted tumor, nontumor lung tissue or cryopreserved PBMC supplied the whole RNA. The chain uses TRBV12-3 or TRBV12-4 and TRBJ1-6; 8 nucleotides align to TRBD1. The TCR originated in a male donor with early-stage non-small cell lung cancer. The input for sequencing was PBMCs, taken at follow-up. As DNA, the CDR3 is TGTGCCAGCAGTTTTCGGGGACAGGTTAATTCACCCCTCCACTTT. It yields the protein CASSFRGQVNSPLHF.